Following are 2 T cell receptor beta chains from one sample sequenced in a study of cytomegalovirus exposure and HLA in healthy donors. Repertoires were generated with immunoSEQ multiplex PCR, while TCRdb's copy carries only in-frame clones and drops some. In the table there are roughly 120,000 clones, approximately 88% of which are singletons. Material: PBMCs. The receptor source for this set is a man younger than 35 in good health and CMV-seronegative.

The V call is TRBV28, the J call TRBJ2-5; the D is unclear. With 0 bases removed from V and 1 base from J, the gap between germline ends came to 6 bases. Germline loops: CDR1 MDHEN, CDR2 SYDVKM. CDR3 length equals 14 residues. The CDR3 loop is CASSLWASQETQYF. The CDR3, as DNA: TGTGCCAGCAGTTTATGGGCCAGCCAAGAGACCCAGTACTTC.

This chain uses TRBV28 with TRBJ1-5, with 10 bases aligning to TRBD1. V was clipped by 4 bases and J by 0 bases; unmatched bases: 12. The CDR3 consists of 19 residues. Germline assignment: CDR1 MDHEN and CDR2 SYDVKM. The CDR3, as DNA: TGTGCCAGCAGTTATCGCCGGGACAGGGGCGGCTATAGCAATCAGCCCCAGCATTTT. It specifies CASSYRRDRGGYSNQPQHF.